The source of this T cell receptor (beta chain) is a study of T cell repertoires in ileal Crohn's disease. Broader study findings: Active smokers at surgery had more clonal expansions than non-smokers.

Each sample's TCRB immunosequencing used around 0.5 micrograms of biopsy DNA. Sequenced by immunoSEQ multiplex PCR; TCRdb stores in-frame clones only, minus some. The sample has tens of thousands of clones, roughly nine tenths seen once. The sample's time point: neoterminal ileum biopsy at postoperative endoscopy, about 6 months after surgery. Eligibility required adulthood, ileal or ileocolonic Crohn's disease and indicated ileocolonic resection. A remark on this clone: Its antigen is undetermined.

The germline gives CDR1 MGHRA, CDR2 YSYEKL. Trimming cost V 0 bases and J 4 bases, with 10 bases left between them. The CDR3 has 15 amino acids. The chain employs TRBV4-1 and TRBJ1-5; perhaps TRBD1 as D (6 bases). The sequenced sample consisted of ileal tissue. This sequence originates from an adult with Crohn's disease. The CDR3 coding sequence is TGCGCCAGCAGCCAAGAGGGGGCCTCTAATCAGCCCCAGCATTTT. The encoded protein is CASSQEGASNQPQHF.